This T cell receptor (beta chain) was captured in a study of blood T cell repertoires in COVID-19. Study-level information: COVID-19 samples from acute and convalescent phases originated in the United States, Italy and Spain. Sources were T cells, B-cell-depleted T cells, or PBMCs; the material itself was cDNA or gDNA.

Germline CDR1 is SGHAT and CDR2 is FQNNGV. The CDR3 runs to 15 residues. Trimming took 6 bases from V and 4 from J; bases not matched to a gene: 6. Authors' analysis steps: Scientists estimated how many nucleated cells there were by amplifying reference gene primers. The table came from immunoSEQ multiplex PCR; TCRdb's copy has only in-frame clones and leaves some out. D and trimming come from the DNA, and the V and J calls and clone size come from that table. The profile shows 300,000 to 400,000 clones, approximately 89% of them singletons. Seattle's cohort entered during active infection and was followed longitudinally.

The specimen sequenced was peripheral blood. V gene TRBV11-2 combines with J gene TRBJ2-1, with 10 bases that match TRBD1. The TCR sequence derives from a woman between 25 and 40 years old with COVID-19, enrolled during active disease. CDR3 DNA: TGTGCCAGCAGTTTGGGACAGGGGAGATACAATGAGCAGTTCTTC. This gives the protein CASSLGQGRYNEQFF.